Listed below are T cell receptor beta chains from one sample, sequenced in a study of blood T cell repertoires in COVID-19. Measured with immunoSEQ multiplex PCR; TCRdb has only the in-frame clones, and not every one. The sample has 150,000 to 200,000 clones, more than 70% seen once. What was sequenced was PBMCs or T cells enriched from blood (not recorded which). All receptors come from a man aged 40-50 years who had recovered from COVID-19. The CDR3 runs from the conserved cysteine through the conserved F or W. The D gene is left open where the match is weak. Size values are once, few and many counts, or a class for expanded clones, and some rows have none.

v_call: TRBV5-4; cdr3_length: 15; d_call: -; j_call: TRBJ2-1; clone_size: -; cdr3_aa: CASSSPGDDYNEQFF; cdr3_nt: TGTGCCAGCAGCTCCCCCGGGGATGACTACAATGAGCAGTTCTTC
v_call: TRBV12-5; cdr3_length: 12; d_call: -; j_call: TRBJ1-2; clone_size: -; cdr3_aa: CASGLTIYGYTF; cdr3_nt: TGTGCTAGTGGTTTGACAATCTATGGCTACACCTTC
v_call: TRBV29-1; cdr3_length: 13; d_call: -; j_call: TRBJ1-3; clone_size: -; cdr3_aa: CSVIDRPGNTIYF; cdr3_nt: TGCAGCGTTATAGATCGTCCTGGAAACACCATATATTTT
v_call: TRBV6-5; cdr3_length: 13; d_call: -; j_call: TRBJ1-5; clone_size: -; cdr3_aa: CASRPGGNQPQHF; cdr3_nt: TGTGCCAGCAGGCCGGGGGGAAATCAGCCCCAGCATTTT
v_call: TRBV18; cdr3_length: 13; d_call: -; j_call: TRBJ2-1; clone_size: -; cdr3_aa: CASSPTSYNEQFF; cdr3_nt: TGTGCCAGCTCACCGACATCTTACAATGAGCAGTTCTTC
v_call: TRBV30; cdr3_length: 15; d_call: -; j_call: TRBJ2-2; clone_size: -; cdr3_aa: CAWRRTPRGSGELFF; cdr3_nt: TGTGCCTGGAGGAGAACTCCCAGGGGATCCGGGGAGCTGTTTTTT
v_call: TRBV9; cdr3_length: 14; d_call: -; j_call: TRBJ2-7; clone_size: -; cdr3_aa: CASSVVDTSYEQYF; cdr3_nt: TGTGCCAGCAGCGTAGTAGATACCTCTTACGAGCAGTACTTC
v_call: TRBV19; cdr3_length: 17; d_call: TRBD1; j_call: TRBJ1-3; clone_size: -; cdr3_aa: CASRRTGVVLSGNTIYF; cdr3_nt: TGTGCCAGTAGAAGGACAGGGGTCGTCCTCTCTGGAAACACCATATATTTT
v_call: TRBV5-1; cdr3_length: 16; d_call: -; j_call: TRBJ1-5; clone_size: -; cdr3_aa: CASSLGTGYSNQPQHF; cdr3_nt: TGCGCCAGCAGCTTGGGTACCGGTTATAGCAATCAGCCCCAGCATTTT
v_call: TRBV5-1; cdr3_length: 15; d_call: -; j_call: TRBJ1-1; clone_size: -; cdr3_aa: CASSLGGGFGTEAFF; cdr3_nt: TGCGCCAGCAGCTTGGGAGGCGGGTTTGGGACTGAAGCTTTCTTT
v_call: TRBV27; cdr3_length: 15; d_call: TRBD1; j_call: TRBJ2-3; clone_size: -; cdr3_aa: CASSLRGTGGVTQYF; cdr3_nt: TGTGCCAGCAGTTTACGAGGGACAGGGGGAGTTACGCAGTATTTT
v_call: TRBV6-5; cdr3_length: 14; d_call: -; j_call: TRBJ2-1; clone_size: -; cdr3_aa: CASSYGALTLEQFF; cdr3_nt: TGTGCCAGCAGTTACGGGGCCCTGACTCTGGAGCAGTTCTTC
v_call: TRBV5-1; cdr3_length: 16; d_call: TRBD2; j_call: TRBJ2-5; clone_size: -; cdr3_aa: CASSSRTSGGQETQYF; cdr3_nt: TGCGCCAGCAGCTCGAGGACTAGCGGGGGTCAAGAGACCCAGTACTTC
v_call: TRBV6-2/TRBV6-3; cdr3_length: 16; d_call: TRBD2; j_call: TRBJ2-5; clone_size: -; cdr3_aa: CASSKTSGGATETQYF; cdr3_nt: TGTGCCAGCAGTAAAACTAGCGGGGGGGCCACAGAGACCCAGTACTTC
v_call: TRBV5-1; cdr3_length: 14; d_call: -; j_call: TRBJ2-3; clone_size: -; cdr3_aa: CASSFRQGTDTQYF; cdr3_nt: TGCGCCAGCAGCTTCCGACAGGGCACAGATACGCAGTATTTT
v_call: TRBV28; cdr3_length: 18; d_call: TRBD2; j_call: TRBJ2-5; clone_size: -; cdr3_aa: CASSSSTSGGTSRGTQYF; cdr3_nt: TGTGCCAGCAGTTCCTCGACTAGCGGGGGGACTTCGCGGGGGACCCAGTACTTC
v_call: TRBV7-3; cdr3_length: 13; d_call: TRBD1; j_call: TRBJ1-2; clone_size: -; cdr3_aa: CASSLSGQGGYTF; cdr3_nt: TGTGCCAGCAGCTTAAGCGGACAGGGTGGCTACACCTTC
v_call: TRBV2; cdr3_length: 15; d_call: -; j_call: TRBJ1-2; clone_size: -; cdr3_aa: CASSERLGQNYGYTF; cdr3_nt: TGTGCCAGCAGTGAAAGGCTTGGGCAGAACTATGGCTACACCTTC
v_call: TRBV30; cdr3_length: 14; d_call: -; j_call: TRBJ2-5; clone_size: -; cdr3_aa: CAWSLDRFQETQYF; cdr3_nt: TGTGCCTGGAGTTTAGACAGATTCCAAGAGACCCAGTACTTC
v_call: TRBV6-5; cdr3_length: 15; d_call: TRBD2; j_call: TRBJ2-5; clone_size: -; cdr3_aa: CASSYIGGRPETQYF; cdr3_nt: TGTGCCAGCAGTTACATCGGGGGGAGGCCAGAGACCCAGTACTTC
v_call: TRBV25-1; cdr3_length: 16; d_call: -; j_call: TRBJ1-2; clone_size: -; cdr3_aa: CASSDPGQGLNYGYTF; cdr3_nt: TGTGCCAGCAGTGATCCGGGCCAGGGGCTTAACTATGGCTACACCTTC
v_call: TRBV5-1; cdr3_length: 15; d_call: TRBD1; j_call: TRBJ1-5; clone_size: once; cdr3_aa: CASSLTGLPNQPQHF; cdr3_nt: TGCGCCAGCAGTCTGACAGGGTTGCCCAATCAGCCCCAGCATTTT
v_call: TRBV4-2; cdr3_length: 15; d_call: TRBD1; j_call: TRBJ1-4; clone_size: -; cdr3_aa: CASSKKDRGDEKLFF; cdr3_nt: TGTGCCAGCAGCAAAAAGGACAGGGGGGATGAAAAACTGTTTTTT
v_call: TRBV19; cdr3_length: 14; d_call: TRBD1; j_call: TRBJ1-2; clone_size: once; cdr3_aa: CASSSGQANYGYTF; cdr3_nt: TGTGCCAGTAGTAGCGGACAGGCCAACTATGGCTACACCTTC
v_call: TRBV30; cdr3_length: 14; d_call: -; j_call: TRBJ1-3; clone_size: -; cdr3_aa: CAWSLSAGGNTIYF; cdr3_nt: TGTGCCTGGAGCCTCTCCGCGGGGGGAAACACCATATATTTT
v_call: TRBV5-1; cdr3_length: 16; d_call: TRBD1; j_call: TRBJ2-3; clone_size: -; cdr3_aa: CASSPGLGQGQDTQYF; cdr3_nt: TGCGCCAGCAGCCCAGGTCTGGGACAGGGTCAAGATACGCAGTATTTT
v_call: TRBV28; cdr3_length: 14; d_call: -; j_call: TRBJ1-1; clone_size: -; cdr3_aa: CASTLLSTGPEAFF; cdr3_nt: TGTGCCAGCACCCTTCTTTCAACAGGGCCTGAAGCTTTCTTT
v_call: TRBV19; cdr3_length: 15; d_call: -; j_call: TRBJ2-5; clone_size: -; cdr3_aa: CASRRQAFGRETQYF; cdr3_nt: TGTGCCAGTCGCCGACAGGCGTTTGGTAGAGAGACCCAGTACTTC
v_call: TRBV30; cdr3_length: 13; d_call: -; j_call: TRBJ2-5; clone_size: -; cdr3_aa: CAWSPGLEETQYF; cdr3_nt: TGTGCCTGGAGTCCAGGACTGGAAGAGACCCAGTACTTC
v_call: TRBV7-9; cdr3_length: 17; d_call: -; j_call: TRBJ2-2; clone_size: -; cdr3_aa: CASSLAGRGPNTGELFF; cdr3_nt: TGTGCCAGCAGCTTAGCGGGGCGGGGTCCGAACACCGGGGAGCTGTTTTTT
v_call: TRBV6-5; cdr3_length: 14; d_call: TRBD1; j_call: TRBJ1-5; clone_size: once; cdr3_aa: CASRSGTGWQPQHF; cdr3_nt: TGTGCCAGCCGATCCGGGACAGGGTGGCAGCCCCAGCATTTT
v_call: TRBV7-9; cdr3_length: 18; d_call: TRBD2; j_call: TRBJ2-2; clone_size: few; cdr3_aa: CASSPGGGWTANTGELFF; cdr3_nt: TGTGCCAGCAGCCCCGGGGGGGGGTGGACAGCAAACACCGGGGAGCTGTTTTTT
v_call: TRBV2; cdr3_length: 17; d_call: TRBD2; j_call: TRBJ2-5; clone_size: -; cdr3_aa: CASSGTSGGPDQETQYF; cdr3_nt: TGTGCCAGCAGCGGGACTAGCGGGGGACCAGACCAAGAGACCCAGTACTTC
v_call: TRBV7-3; cdr3_length: 13; d_call: -; j_call: TRBJ1-1; clone_size: -; cdr3_aa: CASSTQENTEAFF; cdr3_nt: TGTGCCAGCAGTACGCAGGAGAACACTGAAGCTTTCTTT
v_call: TRBV30; cdr3_length: 13; d_call: -; j_call: TRBJ1-1; clone_size: -; cdr3_aa: CARSGGPNTEAFF; cdr3_nt: TGTGCCCGATCGGGGGGCCCTAACACTGAAGCTTTCTTT
v_call: TRBV4-2; cdr3_length: 14; d_call: -; j_call: TRBJ1-2; clone_size: -; cdr3_aa: CASSQDRGNYGYTF; cdr3_nt: TGTGCCAGCAGCCAAGATAGGGGAAACTATGGCTACACCTTC
v_call: TRBV9; cdr3_length: 16; d_call: -; j_call: TRBJ2-5; clone_size: -; cdr3_aa: CASSVGDWDYQETQYF; cdr3_nt: TGTGCCAGCAGCGTAGGAGACTGGGACTACCAAGAGACCCAGTACTTC
v_call: TRBV18; cdr3_length: 16; d_call: TRBD1; j_call: TRBJ1-6; clone_size: few; cdr3_aa: CASSPLSGQGNSPLHF; cdr3_nt: TGTGCCAGCTCACCACTGTCGGGACAGGGTAATTCACCCCTCCACTTT
v_call: TRBV6-1; cdr3_length: 14; d_call: -; j_call: TRBJ1-2; clone_size: -; cdr3_aa: CASSETGPSYGYTF; cdr3_nt: TGTGCCAGCAGTGAAACAGGACCGAGCTATGGCTACACCTTC
v_call: TRBV11-2; cdr3_length: 15; d_call: -; j_call: TRBJ1-6; clone_size: -; cdr3_aa: CASSPLGGLNSPLHF; cdr3_nt: TGTGCCAGCAGCCCCCTAGGTGGCCTAAATTCACCCCTCCACTTT
v_call: TRBV2; cdr3_length: 13; d_call: -; j_call: TRBJ2-5; clone_size: -; cdr3_aa: CAKTSASQETQYF; cdr3_nt: TGTGCCAAGACTAGTGCCTCCCAAGAGACCCAGTACTTC
v_call: TRBV2; cdr3_length: 16; d_call: -; j_call: TRBJ1-3; clone_size: -; cdr3_aa: CASRVNRDNSGNTIYF; cdr3_nt: TGTGCCAGCAGAGTTAACCGGGACAACTCTGGAAACACCATATATTTT
v_call: TRBV13; cdr3_length: 15; d_call: TRBD2; j_call: TRBJ2-3; clone_size: -; cdr3_aa: CASSLSSGGAYTQYF; cdr3_nt: TGTGCCAGCAGCTTATCTAGCGGGGGGGCGTATACGCAGTATTTT
v_call: TRBV11-2; cdr3_length: 14; d_call: -; j_call: TRBJ2-5; clone_size: -; cdr3_aa: CASSLGTVQETQYF; cdr3_nt: TGTGCCAGCAGCTTAGGGACAGTCCAAGAGACCCAGTACTTC
v_call: TRBV2; cdr3_length: 13; d_call: -; j_call: TRBJ2-7; clone_size: -; cdr3_aa: CAVFHEGSYEQYF; cdr3_nt: TGTGCCGTTTTTCACGAGGGATCCTACGAGCAGTACTTC
v_call: TRBV6-2/TRBV6-3; cdr3_length: 17; d_call: TRBD2; j_call: TRBJ2-7; clone_size: -; cdr3_aa: CASSPIGALAGFHEQYF; cdr3_nt: TGTGCCAGCAGCCCTATTGGAGCGCTAGCGGGGTTCCACGAGCAGTACTTC
v_call: TRBV4-1; cdr3_length: 15; d_call: -; j_call: TRBJ1-1; clone_size: -; cdr3_aa: CASSQDGYMNTEAFF; cdr3_nt: TGCGCCAGCAGCCAAGATGGTTACATGAACACTGAAGCTTTCTTT
v_call: TRBV2; cdr3_length: 13; d_call: TRBD1; j_call: TRBJ1-2; clone_size: once; cdr3_aa: CASSLGTGDGYTF; cdr3_nt: TGTGCCAGCAGTCTAGGGACAGGGGATGGCTACACCTTC
v_call: TRBV5-1; cdr3_length: 16; d_call: TRBD2; j_call: TRBJ2-7; clone_size: -; cdr3_aa: CASSPRASGGKYEQYF; cdr3_nt: TGCGCCAGCAGCCCCAGAGCTAGCGGGGGAAAATACGAGCAGTACTTC
v_call: TRBV18; cdr3_length: 17; d_call: TRBD1; j_call: TRBJ1-2; clone_size: -; cdr3_aa: CASSHGGQGRVDYGYTF; cdr3_nt: TGTGCCAGCTCGCACGGAGGACAGGGGCGAGTGGACTATGGCTACACCTTC
v_call: TRBV7-2; cdr3_length: 15; d_call: -; j_call: TRBJ1-5; clone_size: -; cdr3_aa: CASSLLLSSNQPQHF; cdr3_nt: TGTGCCAGCAGCCTTCTTTTGTCTAGCAATCAGCCCCAGCATTTT